This T cell receptor (beta chain) was identified in a study of blood T cell repertoires in COVID-19 (dated by TCRdb to 2018 to 2021). Background for the entire study: Samples from collaborators originated in the United States, Italy and Spain and spanned both the acute and convalescent phases of COVID-19. The material from the prospective study consisted of cDNA or gDNA derived from T cells, B-cell-depleted T cells, or PBMCs. Subjects who had been exposed to COVID-19, were actively infected with it, or had recovered from it provided the deeply sampled blood TCRbeta repertoires that made up the dataset. The repertoires were made available in a free public database intended to serve as a resource for research on the immune response to SARS-CoV-2. Samples came from the ongoing ImmuneRACE study (first 160 participants) plus 1,254 subjects from 6 global collaborators. A de-identified subject ID, COVID-19 status, age in years and sex were almost always included in the sample metadata. HLA class I and class II types, where available, came from metadata supplied by the sample provider rather than from assay-based typing. The paper as a whole reports these results and caveats: The amount of clinical and demographic metadata varied by source and participant and was provided uncurated.

Points on this clone: Its antigen is currently not known. No base quality information exists; no much larger clone differs at one position.

TCRbeta CDR3 regions were amplified from genomic DNA by means of the immunoSEQ Assay, a bias-controlled multiplex PCR. Per the original workflow: Nucleated cell counts per sample were estimated from amplification of reference gene primers within the assay. To quantify the absolute abundance of each unique TCRbeta CDR3 rearrangement, sequence reads were collapsed and filtered. Productive Simpson clonality was computed per sample as the square root of Simpson's diversity index over productive rearrangements. In its TCRdb copy, this immuneACCESS table keeps in-frame sequences only and misses some clones. Where compared with another copy, unresolved V genes explain less than half of these, and the others have no known cause. From that table come the V and J calls and clone size; the DNA was used to work out D and trimming. Across this sample there are under 300,000 clones, with just under 90% seen only once. Roughly 1.8% of the sample goes to the ten largest clones.

As encoded in the germline V gene (reference sequence), CDR1 is LNHDA while CDR2 is SQIVND. V and J are trimmed by 3 bases and 6 bases, and the gene matches miss 3 bases of the junction. Including the terminal cysteine and phenylalanine, the CDR3 comprises 14 residues. The sequence is cut down to CDR3 DNA, 42 bases in frame from base 1. Enrolling through a virtual design, the prospective study's participants ranged in age from roughly 18 to 89 years and lived across roughly 24 United States geographic areas. To assign participants to cohorts, the prospective study relied on clinical history that participants themselves reported in a screening survey and a study questionnaire. Recovered participants in ImmuneRACE Cohort 3 were defined as having two consecutive negative NP/OP PCR tests, clearance from a healthcare professional, or resolution of symptoms. Each participant in the prospective study had whole blood, serum and a nasopharyngeal or oropharyngeal swab collected by mobile phlebotomists. Additional blood draws and questionnaires over an approximately two-month period could optionally be provided by prospective study participants. Prospective study blood samples were shipped either frozen or at room temperature before DNA extraction.

Source material: PBMCs or T cells enriched from blood (not recorded which). Here the chain combines TRBV19 and TRBJ2-3; 10 bases in the middle match TRBD2. The clonotype was recovered from a woman aged 60-75 years who had recovered from COVID-19. CDR3 region: CASSIGLAADTQYF. The DNA reads as follows: TGTGCCAGTAGTATTGGACTAGCGGCTGATACGCAGTATTTT.